This TCR beta chain was observed in a study of blood T cells in healthy people across ages. Combining a sample-barcoded 5' primer with a J-beta primer mix, a second PCR ran for about 7 to 11 cycles. TCRdb ran MiXCR on the 5' RACE reads and lists one entry per CDR3 protein. The sample has over a million distinct CDR3 sequences; under 55% are singletons. The V gene's germline CDR1 is SGHRS and CDR2 YFSETQ. The ends were cut back, 0 bases at V and 11 bases at J, with 17 bases in the middle. The CDR3 is 14 amino acids. Specimen: blood. The gene calls are TRBV5-1 and TRBJ2-5; D may be TRBD2 (5 bases). The receptor was derived from a woman between 18 and 29 years old in good health. The chain's CDR3 is CASSLDGDYNEQYF. The CDR3 DNA is TGCGCCAGCAGCTTGGACGGCGACTACAATGAGCAGTACTTC.